The 17 T cell receptor beta chains below all came from one sample that was sequenced in a study of CD8+ T cells in alopecia areata. TCR sequencing used cDNA made by reverse transcription of extracted RNA. Data came from immunoSEQ multiplex PCR; TCRdb stores just in-frame clones and leaves some out. The sample lists under 150,000 clones; around 45% were seen once. The sequencing input was NKG2D-low CD8+ T cells sorted from blood. The origin of the receptors is a human donor with alopecia areata.

This clone was seen only a few times. Different DNA sequences within this sample yield the same CDR3. This CDR3 is CAWNPGINTGELFF. Here the CDR3 DNA reads TGTGCCTGGAACCCGGGAATCAACACCGGGGAGCTGTTTTTT. This chain uses TRBV30 with TRBJ2-2; maybe TRBD2 (5 bases). The V and J ends lost 4 bases and 2 bases respectively, with 11 bases between them. Germline values: CDR1 GTSNPN, CDR2 SVGIG (reference sequence). The CDR3 covers 14 residues.

The chain links TRBV4-1 to TRBJ2-1; D is possibly TRBD2 (5 bases). V lost 0 bases, J lost 8 bases, and 8 bases lay in between. Germline V gene sequence: CDR1 MGHRA, CDR2 YSYEKL. There are 13 residues in the CDR3. The CDR3 coding sequence is TGCGCCAGCAGCCAAGAGGGAGCACATGAGCAGTTCTTC. Protein product: CASSQEGAHEQFF.

The J gene is TRBJ2-5, the V gene TRBV4-1; D might be TRBD1 (6 bases). The CDR3 is 15 residues long. V was cut by 1 base and J by 5 bases, with 14 bases left in between. Germline-derived CDR1 and CDR2 are MGHRA and YSYEKL. CDR3 sequence (DNA): TGCGCCAGCAGCCAAGTAACGGACAGTACGGAGACCCAGTACTTC. Protein sequence: CASSQVTDSTETQYF.

V is TRBV2 and J is TRBJ2-7; D call uncertain. V gave up 7 bases and J gave up 10 bases, with 11 bases separating them. The CDR3 contains 10 residues. Germline CDR1 and CDR2: SNHLY and FYNNEI. In DNA, the CDR3 is TGTGCCAGCAAAGCAGCTCAACAGTACTTC. Protein sequence: CASKAAQQYF. Full variable domain (remainder filled in from reference TRBV2 and TRBJ2-7): EPEVTQTPSHQVTQMGQEVILRCVPISNHLYFYWYRQILGQKVEFLVSFYNNEISEKSEIFDDQFSVERPDGSNFTLKIRSTKLEDSAMYFCASKAAQQYFGPGTRLTVT.

The chain has TRBV11-2 and TRBJ2-7, with D possibly matching TRBD2 (6 bases). CDR1 and CDR2 (germline): SGHAT, FQNNGV. The V end lost 1 base, the J end lost 3 bases, and 13 bases lay between the germline ends. The CDR3 sequence is 15 residues long. The CDR3 spells CASSLGVFGGYEQYF. The CDR3 DNA reads as TGTGCCAGCAGCTTAGGTGTCTTCGGGGGCTACGAGCAGTACTTC.

This clone was picked up a small number of times. The chain couples TRBV2 to TRBJ2-1; 11 bases are shared with TRBD1. Trimming removed 8 bases from V and 6 bases from J; junction bases left unmatched: 3. The CDR3 runs 13 residues. CDR1 and CDR2 (germline): SNHLY, FYNNEI. For the CDR3, the DNA is TGTGCCAGCCTTGGGACAGGGGGCAATGAGCAGTTCTTC. Its protein is CASLGTGGNEQFF.

This rearrangement joins TRBV23-1 to TRBJ2-4; 10 bases align to TRBD1. TRBV23-1 is an ORF; its function is uncertain. J was trimmed by 6 bases and V by 4 bases; bases with no gene match: 6. The CDR3 sequence is 15 residues long. CDR3: CASSPGQGPLNIQYF. CDR3 DNA sequence: TGCGCCAGCAGTCCGGGACAGGGGCCCCTAAACATTCAGTACTTC.

This clone was observed a single time. The chain uses TRBV30 and TRBJ1-2; no reliable D call. Trimming removed 4 bases from V and 1 base from J, with 13 bases in between. Looked up from germline, CDR1 is GTSNPN and CDR2 is SVGIG (reference sequence). This CDR3 has 14 residues. The CDR3 reads CAWMGVSINYGYTF. CDR3 DNA sequence: TGTGCCTGGATGGGAGTTTCGATTAACTATGGCTACACCTTC.

The gene calls are TRBV9 and TRBJ2-1; D remains unclear. Germline lookup yields CDR1 SGDLS and CDR2 YYNGEE. V lost 0 bases to trimming and J lost 8 bases, with 3 bases between them. This CDR3 is 11 amino acids long. DNA for the CDR3: TGTGCCAGCAGCGTAGAGCATGAGCAGTTCTTC. Translation: CASSVEHEQFF.

The CDR3 DNA follows: TGCAGCGTTGAAGAGGGACAGGGGTTCAACACCGGGGAGCTGTTTTTT. Translated: CSVEEGQGFNTGELFF. The V and J genes are TRBV29-1 and TRBJ2-2, with 10 bases identical to TRBD1. The CDR3 extends over 16 amino acids. The germline gives CDR1 SQVTM, CDR2 ANQGSEA. V shed 0 bases and J 2 bases; nucleotides not matched to a gene: 3.

The rearrangement links TRBV29-1 to TRBJ2-7; 8 positions match TRBD1. CDR3 size: 13 residues. Germline V gives CDR1 SQVTM, CDR2 ANQGSEA. The trim removed 5 bases at V and 4 bases at J, leaving 7 bases unmatched. CDR3 bases: TGCAGCGTTCGGACAGGGAAAGGGTACGAGCAGTACTTC. Translated: CSVRTGKGYEQYF.

The chain combines TRBV29-1 with TRBJ1-2; D remains ambiguous. CDR1 and CDR2 (germline): SQVTM, ANQGSEA. The V end was cut by 5 bases, the J end by 6 bases, with 10 bases between. This CDR3 is built from 11 residues. CDR3 sequence reads: CSVRKEDGYTF. The CDR3 region has the DNA TGCAGCGTTCGGAAGGAGGATGGCTACACCTTC.

The chain uses TRBV7-9 and TRBJ2-1; 9 nucleotides align to TRBD1. The germline V gene encodes CDR1 SEHNR and CDR2 FQNEAQ (reference sequence). The CDR3 totals 15 residues. V lost 4 bases and J lost 6; bases outside the gene matches: 7. The CDR3: CASSSDRGEGNEQFF. CDR3 DNA sequence: TGTGCCAGCAGCTCGGACAGGGGAGAGGGCAATGAGCAGTTCTTC.

Only a few counts were recorded for this clone. The genes are TRBV29-1 and TRBJ2-5; the D gene is possibly TRBD1 (6 bases). The CDR3 has 13 amino acids. V was cut by 0 bases and J by 5 bases, with 10 bases left in between. The germline V gene has CDR1 SQVTM and CDR2 ANQGSEA. The CDR3 bases are TGCAGCGTTGAAGATGGGGGCGGGGAGACCCAGTACTTC. Protein: CSVEDGGGETQYF.

The CDR3 bases are TGCGCCAGCAGTTATTCCCACGAGCAGTACTTC. It is translated as CASSYSHEQYF. The V call is TRBV5-1, the J call TRBJ2-7; D is uncertain. The germline V and J ends were trimmed by 5 bases and 5 bases, with 8 bases remaining between them. The germline CDR1 and CDR2 sequences are SGHRS and YFSETQ. CDR3 length equals 11 residues.

The chain recombines TRBV28 with TRBJ2-7; D is perhaps TRBD1 or TRBD2 (6 bases each). Germline V CDR1 and CDR2: MDHEN, SYDVKM. V lost 5 bases and J lost 5, with 25 bases in between. The CDR3 is 17 residues long. The CDR3 reads CASSREVGGSVRDEQYF. CDR3 coding DNA: TGTGCCAGCAGTCGAGAGGTAGGGGGGAGCGTTAGGGACGAGCAGTACTTC.

The chain couples TRBV2 to TRBJ2-7; D remains ambiguous. The CDR3 length is 13 residues. V lost 7 bases, J lost 2 bases, and 12 bases lay in between. Germline V gene lookup returns CDR1 SNHLY and CDR2 FYNNEI. The CDR3 protein is CASNLADTYEQYF. The CDR3, as DNA: TGTGCCAGCAATTTAGCCGATACCTACGAGCAGTACTTC.